The clone carrying this T cell receptor (beta chain) appeared once. Its antigen is unknown. The junction does not match germline at one end; this may be a read error. The germline V gene has CDR1 MNHEY and CDR2 SMNVEV (reference sequence). The CDR3 spans 15 residues. The study treated chemo-refractory metastatic non-small-cell lung cancer patients with focal radiation plus ipilimumab CTLA-4 blockade. These data belong to a study of radiotherapy plus CTLA-4 blockade in lung cancer. Study context: Among enrolled patients, under 20% responded and about 30% achieved disease control. Study-wide results and limits: Some TCR clones had been derived from tumors. These clones expanded in peripheral blood after radiotherapy plus ipilimumab.

The protocol was immunoSEQ multiplex PCR, while the TCRdb copy is restricted to in-frame clones and leaves out a portion. In the table there are more than 55,000 clones, around 79% of which are singletons. The receptor was derived from a human donor with non-small cell lung cancer who had a complete response to radiotherapy plus ipilimumab. The chain recombines TRBV27 with TRBJ1-1, with 7 bases fitting TRBD1. The input for sequencing was peripheral blood, taken from a patient treated with radiotherapy plus ipilimumab. The DNA for the CDR3 is TGTGCCAGCAGTTTATCAGGGGGCATCAACACTGGAGCTTTCTTT. As protein: CASSLSGGINTGAFF.